This T cell receptor (beta chain) was sequenced for a study of blood T cell repertoires in COVID-19. There are 15 residues in the CDR3. Germline lookup yields CDR1 MDHEN and CDR2 SYDVKM. Trimming removed 3 bases at V and 0 bases at J, with 9 bases between. The table came from immunoSEQ multiplex PCR; TCRdb's copy has only in-frame clones and leaves some out. In the table there are about 260,000 clones, 88% of which are singletons. The sequence derives from a woman aged 25 to 39 with COVID-19, enrolled during active disease. Material: peripheral blood. The chain couples TRBV28 to TRBJ2-1; D perhaps matches TRBD2 (6 bases). CDR3 loop: CASSLGGFSYNEQFF. The CDR3 DNA reads as TGTGCCAGCAGTTTGGGGGGTTTCTCCTACAATGAGCAGTTCTTC.